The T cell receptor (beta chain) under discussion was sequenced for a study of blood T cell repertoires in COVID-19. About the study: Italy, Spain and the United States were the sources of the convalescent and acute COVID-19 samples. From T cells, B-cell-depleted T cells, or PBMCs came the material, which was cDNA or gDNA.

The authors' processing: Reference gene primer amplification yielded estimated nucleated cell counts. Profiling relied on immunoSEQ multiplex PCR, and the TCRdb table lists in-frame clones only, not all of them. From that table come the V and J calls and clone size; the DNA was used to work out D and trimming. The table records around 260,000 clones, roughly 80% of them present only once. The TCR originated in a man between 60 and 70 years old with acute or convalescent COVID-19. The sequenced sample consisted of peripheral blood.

The CDR3 protein is CASSRDRSLTGELFF. CDR3 DNA sequence: TGTGCCAGCAGCCGTGACAGAAGCTTGACCGGGGAGCTGTTTTTT. This chain uses TRBV5-4 with TRBJ2-2, with D tentatively TRBD1 (5 bases). Trimming left V 4 bases short and J 5 bases short, with 15 bases between. This CDR3 spans 15 amino acids. CDR1 and CDR2 (germline): SGHNT, YYREEE (reference sequence).